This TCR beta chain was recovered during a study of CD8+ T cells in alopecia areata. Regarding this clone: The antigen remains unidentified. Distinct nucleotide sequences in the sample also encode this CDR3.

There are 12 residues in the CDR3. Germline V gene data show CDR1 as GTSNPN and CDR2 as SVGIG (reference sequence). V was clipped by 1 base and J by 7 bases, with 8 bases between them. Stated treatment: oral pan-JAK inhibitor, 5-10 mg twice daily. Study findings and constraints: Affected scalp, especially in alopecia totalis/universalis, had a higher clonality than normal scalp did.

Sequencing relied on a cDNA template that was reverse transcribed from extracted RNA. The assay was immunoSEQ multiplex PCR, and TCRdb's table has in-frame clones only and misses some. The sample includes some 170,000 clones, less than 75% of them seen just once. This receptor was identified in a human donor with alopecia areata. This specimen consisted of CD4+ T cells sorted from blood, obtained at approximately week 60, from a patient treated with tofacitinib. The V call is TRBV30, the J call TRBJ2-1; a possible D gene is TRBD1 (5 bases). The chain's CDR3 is CAWSAHRNEQFF. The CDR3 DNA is TGTGCCTGGAGTGCCCACAGGAATGAGCAGTTCTTC. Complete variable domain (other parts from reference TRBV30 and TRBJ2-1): SQTIHQWPATLVQPVGSPLSLECTVEGTSNPNLYWYRQAAGRGLQLLFYSVGIGQISSEVPQNLSASRPQDRQFILSSKKLLLSDSGFYLCAWSAHRNEQFFGPGTRLTVL.